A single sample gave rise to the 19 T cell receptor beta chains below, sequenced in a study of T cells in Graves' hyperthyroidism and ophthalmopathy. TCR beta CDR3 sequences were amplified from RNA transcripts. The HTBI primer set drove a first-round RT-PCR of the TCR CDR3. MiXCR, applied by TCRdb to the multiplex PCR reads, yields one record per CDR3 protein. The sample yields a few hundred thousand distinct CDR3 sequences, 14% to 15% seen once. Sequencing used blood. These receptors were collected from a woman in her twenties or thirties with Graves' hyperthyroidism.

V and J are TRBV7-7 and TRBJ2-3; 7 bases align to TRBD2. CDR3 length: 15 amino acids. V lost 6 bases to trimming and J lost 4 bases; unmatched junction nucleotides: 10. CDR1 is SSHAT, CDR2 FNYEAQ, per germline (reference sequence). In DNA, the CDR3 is TGTGCCAGCAGAGGCGGGAGAGGGTGCCCAGATACGCAGTATTTT. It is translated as CASRGGRGCPDTQYF.

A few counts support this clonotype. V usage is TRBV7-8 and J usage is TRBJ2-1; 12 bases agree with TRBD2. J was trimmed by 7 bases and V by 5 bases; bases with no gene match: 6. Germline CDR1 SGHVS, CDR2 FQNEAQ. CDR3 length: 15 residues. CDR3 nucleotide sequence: TGTGCCAGCAGCCCTAGCGGGAGGGGCGTGAATGAGCAGTTCTTC. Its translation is CASSPSGRGVNEQFF.

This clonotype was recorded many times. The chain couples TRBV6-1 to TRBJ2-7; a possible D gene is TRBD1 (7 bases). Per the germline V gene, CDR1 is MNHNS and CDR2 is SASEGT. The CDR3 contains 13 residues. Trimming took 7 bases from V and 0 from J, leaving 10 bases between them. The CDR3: CASTQGGSYEQYF. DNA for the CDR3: TGTGCCAGCACCCAGGGGGGCTCCTACGAGCAGTACTTC.

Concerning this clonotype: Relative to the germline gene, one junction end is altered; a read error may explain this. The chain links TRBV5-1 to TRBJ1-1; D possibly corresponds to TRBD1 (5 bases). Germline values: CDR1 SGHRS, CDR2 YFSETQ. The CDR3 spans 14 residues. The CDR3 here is CASSGGRLNTEALF. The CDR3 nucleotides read TGCGCCAGCAGCGGGGGACGGCTGAACACTGAAGCTCTCTTT.

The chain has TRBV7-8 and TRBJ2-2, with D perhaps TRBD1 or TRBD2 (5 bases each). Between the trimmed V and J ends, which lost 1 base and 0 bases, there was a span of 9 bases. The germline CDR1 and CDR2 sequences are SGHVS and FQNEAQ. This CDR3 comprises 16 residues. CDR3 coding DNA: TGTGCCAGCAGCTTAGGGGACCCCGCGAACACCGGGGAGCTGTTTTTT. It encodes CASSLGDPANTGELFF.

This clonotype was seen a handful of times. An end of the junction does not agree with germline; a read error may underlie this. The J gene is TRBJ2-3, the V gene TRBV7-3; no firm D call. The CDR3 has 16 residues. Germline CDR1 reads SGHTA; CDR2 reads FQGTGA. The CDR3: CASSLLLNSGRAPQCF. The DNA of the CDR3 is TGTGCCAGCAGCTTGCTTCTCAATTCCGGTAGGGCTCCGCAGTGTTTT.

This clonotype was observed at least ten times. Here the CDR3 DNA reads TGTGCCAGCAGAGGGTCCTTCGGGCCTGCTATTAATGAGCAGTTCTTC. Its protein product is CASRGSFGPAINEQFF. The V and J genes are TRBV6-1 and TRBJ2-1; D remains ambiguous. V was clipped by 6 bases and J by 7 bases, with 22 bases between them. The CDR3 is 16 residues long. The germline V gene encodes CDR1 MNHNS and CDR2 SASEGT.

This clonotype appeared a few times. In nucleotides, the CDR3 is TGCAGCGGGTTCACTGGCTATGGCTACACCTTC. Translated, it gives CSGFTGYGYTF. This sequence joins TRBV29-1 and TRBJ1-2; no firm D call. Germline loops: CDR1 SQVTM, CDR2 ANQGSEA. This CDR3 has 11 amino acids. Between the trimmed V and J ends, which lost 7 bases and 4 bases, there was a span of 10 bases.

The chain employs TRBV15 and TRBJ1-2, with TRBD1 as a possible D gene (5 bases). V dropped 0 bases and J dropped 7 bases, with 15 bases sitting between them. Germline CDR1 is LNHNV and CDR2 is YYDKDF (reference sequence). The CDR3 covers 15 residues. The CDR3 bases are TGTGCCACCAGCAGAGATATGAAGGGGCATATTGGCTACACCTTC. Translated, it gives CATSRDMKGHIGYTF. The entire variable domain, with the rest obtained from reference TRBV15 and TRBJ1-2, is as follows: DAMVIQNPRYQVTQFGKPVTLSCSQTLNHNVMYWYQQKSSQAPKLLFHYYDKDFNNEADTPDNFQSRRPNTSFCFLDIRSPGLGDTAMYLCATSRDMKGHIGYTFGSGTRLTVV.

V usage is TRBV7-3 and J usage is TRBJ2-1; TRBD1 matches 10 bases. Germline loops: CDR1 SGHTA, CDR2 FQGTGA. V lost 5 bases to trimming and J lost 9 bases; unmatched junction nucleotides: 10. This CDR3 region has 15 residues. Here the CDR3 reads CASSLGGTGDAEQFF. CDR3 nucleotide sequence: TGTGCCAGCAGCCTAGGTGGGACAGGGGACGCTGAGCAGTTCTTC.

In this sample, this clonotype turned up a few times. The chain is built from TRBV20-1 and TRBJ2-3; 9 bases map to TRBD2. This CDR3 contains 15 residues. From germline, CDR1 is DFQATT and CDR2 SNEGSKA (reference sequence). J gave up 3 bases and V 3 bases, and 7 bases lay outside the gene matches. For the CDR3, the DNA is TGCAGTGCTAGCTTATCTAGCGGGATAACAGATACGCAGTATTTT. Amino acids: CSASLSSGITDTQYF.

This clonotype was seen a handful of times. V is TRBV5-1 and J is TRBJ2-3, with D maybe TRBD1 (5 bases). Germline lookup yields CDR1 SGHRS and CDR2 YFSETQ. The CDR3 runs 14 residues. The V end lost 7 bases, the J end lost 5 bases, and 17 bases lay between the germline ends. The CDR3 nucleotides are TGCGCCAGCGGCCCGGCCGCAGGGATAGATACGCAGTATTTT. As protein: CASGPAAGIDTQYF.

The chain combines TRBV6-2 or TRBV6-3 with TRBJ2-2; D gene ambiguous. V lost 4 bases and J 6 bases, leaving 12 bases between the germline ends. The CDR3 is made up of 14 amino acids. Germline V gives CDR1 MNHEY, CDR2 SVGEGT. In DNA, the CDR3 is TGTGCCAGCAGTTCGGCCGTAGTGTCCGGGGAGCTGTTTTTT. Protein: CASSSAVVSGELFF.

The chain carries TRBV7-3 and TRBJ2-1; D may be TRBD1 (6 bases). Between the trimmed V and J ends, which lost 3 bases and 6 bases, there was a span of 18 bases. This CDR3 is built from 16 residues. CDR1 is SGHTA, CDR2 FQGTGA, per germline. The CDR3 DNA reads TGTGCCAGCAGCTTTTCCCGTGGGGGCCCCTCCAATGAGCAGTTCTTC. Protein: CASSFSRGGPSNEQFF. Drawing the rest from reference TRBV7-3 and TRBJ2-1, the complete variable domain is GAGVSQTPSNKVTEKGKYVELRCDPISGHTALYWYRQSLGQGPEFLIYFQGTGAADDSGLPNDRFFAVRPEGSVSTLKIQRTERGDSAVYLCASSFSRGGPSNEQFFGPGTRLTVL.

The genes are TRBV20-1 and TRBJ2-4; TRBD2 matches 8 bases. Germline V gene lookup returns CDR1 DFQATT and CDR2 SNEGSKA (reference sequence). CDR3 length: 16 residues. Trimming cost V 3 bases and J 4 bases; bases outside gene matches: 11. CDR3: CSASRLTSDTKNIQYF. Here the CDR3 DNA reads TGCAGTGCTAGCCGACTGACTAGCGATACAAAAAACATTCAGTACTTC.

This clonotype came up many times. This chain's CDR3 is CASSYVGRKDNEQFF. In nucleotides, the CDR3 is TGTGCCAGCAGTTACGTCGGGAGGAAGGACAATGAGCAGTTCTTC. This sequence joins TRBV6-6 and TRBJ2-1; TRBD2 aligns across 7 bases. The germline V gene has CDR1 MNHNY and CDR2 SVGAGI (reference sequence). The V and J ends lost 2 bases and 5 bases, in that order; junction bases with no gene match: 6. There are 15 residues in the CDR3.

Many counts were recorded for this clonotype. In DNA form, the CDR3 reads TGTGCCAGCAGCCCCCAACTAGCGGGAAGTTACAATGAGCAGTTCTTC. Amino acids: CASSPQLAGSYNEQFF. The gene calls are TRBV7-2 and TRBJ2-1, with 10 bases that match TRBD2. V lost 5 bases to trimming and J lost 4 bases; unmatched junction nucleotides: 8. The CDR3 has 16 amino acids. Per the germline V gene, CDR1 is SGHTA and CDR2 is FQGNSA.

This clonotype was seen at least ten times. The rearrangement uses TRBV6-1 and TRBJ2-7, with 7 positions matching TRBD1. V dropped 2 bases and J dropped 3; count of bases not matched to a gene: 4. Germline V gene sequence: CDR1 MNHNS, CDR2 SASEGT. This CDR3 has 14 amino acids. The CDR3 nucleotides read TGTGCCAGCAGTGAACCGGGACAGAGCTACGAGCAGTACTTC. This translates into CASSEPGQSYEQYF.

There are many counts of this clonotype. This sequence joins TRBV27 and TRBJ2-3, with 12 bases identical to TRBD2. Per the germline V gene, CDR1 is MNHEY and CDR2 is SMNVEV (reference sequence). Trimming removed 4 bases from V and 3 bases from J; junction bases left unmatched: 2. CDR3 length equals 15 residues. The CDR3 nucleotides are TGTGCCAGCAGTTCAACTAGCGGGAGGACAGATACGCAGTATTTT. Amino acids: CASSSTSGRTDTQYF.